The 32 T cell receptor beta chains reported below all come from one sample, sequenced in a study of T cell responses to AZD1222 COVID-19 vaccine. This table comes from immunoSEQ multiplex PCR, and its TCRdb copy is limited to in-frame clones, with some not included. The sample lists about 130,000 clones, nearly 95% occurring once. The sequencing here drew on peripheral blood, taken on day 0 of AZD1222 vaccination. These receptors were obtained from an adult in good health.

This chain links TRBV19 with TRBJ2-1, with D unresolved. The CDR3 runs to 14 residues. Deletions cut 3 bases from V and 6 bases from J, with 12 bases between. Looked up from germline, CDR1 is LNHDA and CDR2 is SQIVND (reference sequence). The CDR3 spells CASSMNHLGNEQFF. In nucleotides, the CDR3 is TGTGCCAGTAGTATGAATCACCTGGGCAATGAGCAGTTCTTC.

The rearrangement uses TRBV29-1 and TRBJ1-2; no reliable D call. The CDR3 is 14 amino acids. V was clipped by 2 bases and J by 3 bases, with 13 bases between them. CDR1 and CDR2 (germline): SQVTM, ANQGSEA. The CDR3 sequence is CSVERTDLDYGYTF. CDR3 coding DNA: TGCAGCGTTGAAAGGACGGATCTCGACTATGGCTACACCTTC.

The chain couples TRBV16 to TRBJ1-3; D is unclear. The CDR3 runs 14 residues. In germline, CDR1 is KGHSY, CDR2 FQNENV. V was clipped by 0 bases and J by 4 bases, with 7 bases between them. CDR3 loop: CASSQSFSGNTIYF. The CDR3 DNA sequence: TGTGCCAGCAGCCAATCCTTTAGCGGAAACACCATATATTTT.

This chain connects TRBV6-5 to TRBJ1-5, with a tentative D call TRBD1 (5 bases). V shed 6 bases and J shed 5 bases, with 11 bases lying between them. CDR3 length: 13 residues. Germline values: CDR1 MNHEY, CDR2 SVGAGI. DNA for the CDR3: TGTGCCAGCAGCCCCGGGGGGGATCAGCCCCAGCATTTT. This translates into CASSPGGDQPQHF.

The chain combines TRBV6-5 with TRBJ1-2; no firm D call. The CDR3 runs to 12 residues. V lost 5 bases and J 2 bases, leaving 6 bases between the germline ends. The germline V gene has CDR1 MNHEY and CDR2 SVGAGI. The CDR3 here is CASSPSNYGYTF. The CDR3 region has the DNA TGTGCCAGCAGTCCTAGCAACTATGGCTACACCTTC.

CDR3 loop: CASAMSSYEQYF. CDR3 nucleotides: TGTGCCAGCGCAATGAGCTCCTACGAGCAGTACTTC. The gene calls are TRBV7-8 and TRBJ2-7, with unresolved D. The CDR3 totals 12 residues. V lost 8 bases, J lost 0 bases, and 8 bases lay in between. Per germline, CDR1 SGHVS and CDR2 FQNEAQ. Full variable domain (missing parts from reference TRBV7-8 and TRBJ2-7): GAGVSQSPRYKVAKRGQDVALRCDPISGHVSLFWYQQALGQGPEFLTYFQNEAQLDKSGLPSDRFFAERPEGSVSTLKIQRTQQEDSAVYLCASAMSSYEQYFGPGTRLTVT.

CDR3 residues: CASRKTGTSAYEQYF. In DNA form, the CDR3 reads TGTGCCAGCAGAAAAACCGGGACTAGCGCCTACGAGCAGTACTTC. The rearrangement uses TRBV11-1 and TRBJ2-7; 10 nucleotides agree with TRBD2. The germline V gene has CDR1 SGHAT and CDR2 FQDESV (reference sequence). This CDR3 comprises 15 residues. The trim removed 6 bases at V and 2 bases at J, leaving 7 bases unmatched. Drawing the rest from reference TRBV11-1 and TRBJ2-7, the complete variable domain is EAEVAQSPRYKITEKSQAVAFWCDPISGHATLYWYRQILGQGPELLVQFQDESVVDDSQLPKDRFSAERLKGVDSTLKIQPAELGDSAMYLCASRKTGTSAYEQYFGPGTRLTVT.

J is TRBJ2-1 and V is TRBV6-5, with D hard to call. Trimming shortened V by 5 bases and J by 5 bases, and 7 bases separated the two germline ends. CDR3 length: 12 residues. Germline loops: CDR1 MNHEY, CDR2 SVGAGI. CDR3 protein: CASSTDDNEQFF. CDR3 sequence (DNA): TGTGCCAGCAGTACGGACGACAATGAGCAGTTCTTC.

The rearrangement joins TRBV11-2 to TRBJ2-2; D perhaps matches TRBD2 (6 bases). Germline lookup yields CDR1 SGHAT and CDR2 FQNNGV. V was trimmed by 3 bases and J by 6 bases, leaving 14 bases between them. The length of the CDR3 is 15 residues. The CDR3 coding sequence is TGTGCCAGCAGCTTGGTTAGCGGTTACCCCGGGGAGCTGTTTTTT. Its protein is CASSLVSGYPGELFF.

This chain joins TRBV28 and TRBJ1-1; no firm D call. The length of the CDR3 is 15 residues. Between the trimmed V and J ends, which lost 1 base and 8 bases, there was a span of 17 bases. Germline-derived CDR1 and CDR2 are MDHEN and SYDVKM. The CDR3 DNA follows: TGTGCCAGCAGTTTATTGGGAACGGGCGGAATAGAAGCTTTCTTT. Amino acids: CASSLLGTGGIEAFF.

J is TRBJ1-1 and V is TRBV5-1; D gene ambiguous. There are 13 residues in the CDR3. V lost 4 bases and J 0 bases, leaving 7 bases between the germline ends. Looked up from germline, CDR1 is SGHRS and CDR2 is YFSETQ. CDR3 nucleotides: TGCGCCAGCAGCCTTCTCCTGAACACTGAAGCTTTCTTT. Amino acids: CASSLLLNTEAFF.

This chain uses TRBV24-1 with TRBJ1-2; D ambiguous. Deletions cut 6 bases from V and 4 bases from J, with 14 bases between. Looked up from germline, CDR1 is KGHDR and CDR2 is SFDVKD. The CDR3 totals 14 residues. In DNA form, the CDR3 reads TGTGCCACCAGTCCCGACGGGAGCCCCTATGGCTACACCTTC. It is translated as CATSPDGSPYGYTF.

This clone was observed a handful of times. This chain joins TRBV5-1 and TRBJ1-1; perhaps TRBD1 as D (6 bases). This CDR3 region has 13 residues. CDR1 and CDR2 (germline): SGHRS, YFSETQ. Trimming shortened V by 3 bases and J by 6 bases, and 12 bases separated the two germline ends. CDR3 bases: TGCGCCAGCAGCTCCCTGGGGGCGTCTGAAGCTTTCTTT. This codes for CASSSLGASEAFF. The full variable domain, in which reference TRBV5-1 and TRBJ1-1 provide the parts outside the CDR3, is KAGVTQTPRYLIKTRGQQVTLSCSPISGHRSVSWYQQTPGQGLQFLFEYFSETQRNKGNFPGRFSGRQFSNSRSEMNVSTLELGDSALYLCASSSLGASEAFFGQGTRLTVV.

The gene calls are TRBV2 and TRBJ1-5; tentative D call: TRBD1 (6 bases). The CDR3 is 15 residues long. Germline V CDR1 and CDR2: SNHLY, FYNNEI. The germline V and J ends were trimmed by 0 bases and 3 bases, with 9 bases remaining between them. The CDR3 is CASSEASGVNQPQHF. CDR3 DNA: TGTGCCAGCAGTGAAGCGTCAGGGGTCAATCAGCCCCAGCATTTT.

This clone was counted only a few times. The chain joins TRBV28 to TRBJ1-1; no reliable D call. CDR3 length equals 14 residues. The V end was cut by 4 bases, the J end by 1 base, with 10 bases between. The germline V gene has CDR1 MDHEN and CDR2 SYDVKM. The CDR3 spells CASSSPTENTEAFF. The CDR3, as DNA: TGTGCCAGCAGTTCCCCGACGGAGAACACTGAAGCTTTCTTT.

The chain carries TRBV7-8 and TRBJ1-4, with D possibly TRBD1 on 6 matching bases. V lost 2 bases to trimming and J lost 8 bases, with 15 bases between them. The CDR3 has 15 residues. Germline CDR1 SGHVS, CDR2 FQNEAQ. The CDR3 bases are TGTGCCAGCAGCTTATCCCAGGGGTTACCGGAAAAACTGTTTTTT. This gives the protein CASSLSQGLPEKLFF.

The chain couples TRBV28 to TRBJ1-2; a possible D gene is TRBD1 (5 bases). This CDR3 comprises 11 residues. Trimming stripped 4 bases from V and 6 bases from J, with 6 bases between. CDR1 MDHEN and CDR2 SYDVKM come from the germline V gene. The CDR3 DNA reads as TGTGCCAGCAGTTCCAGGGATGGCTACACCTTC. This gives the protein CASSSRDGYTF.

CDR3 region: CASSKTSRETQYF. The CDR3 DNA sequence: TGTGCCAGCAGTAAGACTAGCAGGGAGACCCAGTACTTC. The V call is TRBV27, the J call TRBJ2-5, with 7 bases fitting TRBD2. This CDR3 spans 13 amino acids. V lost 5 bases and J lost 5; bases outside the gene matches: 5. From germline, CDR1 is MNHEY and CDR2 SMNVEV (reference sequence).

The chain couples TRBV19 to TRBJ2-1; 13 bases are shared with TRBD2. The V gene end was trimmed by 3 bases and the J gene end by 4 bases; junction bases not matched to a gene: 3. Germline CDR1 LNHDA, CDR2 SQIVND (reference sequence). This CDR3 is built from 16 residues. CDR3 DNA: TGTGCCAGTAGTATCCCGGGACTAGCGGGGTACAATGAGCAGTTCTTC. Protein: CASSIPGLAGYNEQFF.

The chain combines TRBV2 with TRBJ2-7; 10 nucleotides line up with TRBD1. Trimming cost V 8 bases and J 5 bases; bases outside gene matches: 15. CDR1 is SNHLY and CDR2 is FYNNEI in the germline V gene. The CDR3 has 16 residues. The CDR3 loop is CASLTREDRGFDEQYF. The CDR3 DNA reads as TGTGCCAGCCTGACCCGGGAGGACAGGGGGTTCGACGAGCAGTACTTC.

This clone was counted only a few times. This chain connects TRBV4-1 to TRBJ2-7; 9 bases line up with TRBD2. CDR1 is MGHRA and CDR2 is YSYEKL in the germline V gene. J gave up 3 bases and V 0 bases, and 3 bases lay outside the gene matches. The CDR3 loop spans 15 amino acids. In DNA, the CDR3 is TGCGCCAGCAGCCAAGATCTAGCGGGAAACTACGAGCAGTACTTC. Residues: CASSQDLAGNYEQYF.

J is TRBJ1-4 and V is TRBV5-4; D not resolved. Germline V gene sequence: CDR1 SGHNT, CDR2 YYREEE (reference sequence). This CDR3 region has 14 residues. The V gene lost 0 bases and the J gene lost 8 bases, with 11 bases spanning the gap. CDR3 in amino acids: CASSLEHSSEKLFF. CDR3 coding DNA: TGTGCCAGCAGCTTGGAGCACAGTAGCGAAAAACTGTTTTTT.

The CDR3 here is CATSRDRVWGSGNTIYF. CDR3 nucleotides: TGTGCCACCAGCAGAGATAGGGTTTGGGGTTCTGGAAACACCATATATTTT. V and J are TRBV15 and TRBJ1-3; D unresolved. The V and J ends lost 0 bases and 1 base respectively, with 13 bases between them. CDR1 is LNHNV and CDR2 is YYDKDF in the germline V gene (reference sequence). The CDR3 has 17 residues.

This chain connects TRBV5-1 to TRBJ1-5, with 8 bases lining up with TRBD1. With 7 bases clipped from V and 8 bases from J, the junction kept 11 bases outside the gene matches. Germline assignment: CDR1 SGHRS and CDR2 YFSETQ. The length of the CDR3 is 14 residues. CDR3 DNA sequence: TGCGCCAGCTCTGAGTCAGGGGGCGAAGAGCCCCAGCATTTT. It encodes CASSESGGEEPQHF.

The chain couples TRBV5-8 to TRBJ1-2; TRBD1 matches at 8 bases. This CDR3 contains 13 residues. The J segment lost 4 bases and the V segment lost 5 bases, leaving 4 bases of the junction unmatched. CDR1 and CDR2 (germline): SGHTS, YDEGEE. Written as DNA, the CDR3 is TGTGCCAGCAGGGGACAGGAGCTCTATGGCTACACCTTC. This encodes CASRGQELYGYTF.

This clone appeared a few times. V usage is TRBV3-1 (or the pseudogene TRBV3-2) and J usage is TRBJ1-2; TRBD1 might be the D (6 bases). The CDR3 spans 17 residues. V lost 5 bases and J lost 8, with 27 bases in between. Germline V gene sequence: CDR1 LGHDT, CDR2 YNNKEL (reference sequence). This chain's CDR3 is CASSSREAGGRGGGYTF. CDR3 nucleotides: TGTGCCAGCAGCTCACGAGAGGCTGGGGGGCGCGGAGGCGGCTACACCTTC.

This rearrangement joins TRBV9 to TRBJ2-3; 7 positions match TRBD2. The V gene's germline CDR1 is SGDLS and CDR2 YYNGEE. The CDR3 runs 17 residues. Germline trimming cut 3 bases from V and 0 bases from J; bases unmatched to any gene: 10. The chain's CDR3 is CASSGRSGAYSTDTQYF. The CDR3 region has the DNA TGTGCCAGCAGCGGTAGGAGCGGGGCTTATAGCACAGATACGCAGTATTTT.

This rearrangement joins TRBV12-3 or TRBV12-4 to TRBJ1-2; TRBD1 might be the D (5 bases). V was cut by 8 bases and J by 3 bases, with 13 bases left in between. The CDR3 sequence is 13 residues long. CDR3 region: CASCYTGDYGYTF. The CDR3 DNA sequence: TGTGCCAGCTGCTACACAGGCGACTATGGCTACACCTTC.

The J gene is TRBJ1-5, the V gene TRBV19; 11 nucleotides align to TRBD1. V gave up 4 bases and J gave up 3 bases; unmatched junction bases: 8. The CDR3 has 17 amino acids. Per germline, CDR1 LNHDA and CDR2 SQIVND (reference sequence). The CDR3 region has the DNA TGTGCCAGTAGTAGGAGGGACAGGGGGTCGGTCAATCAGCCCCAGCATTTT. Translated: CASSRRDRGSVNQPQHF.

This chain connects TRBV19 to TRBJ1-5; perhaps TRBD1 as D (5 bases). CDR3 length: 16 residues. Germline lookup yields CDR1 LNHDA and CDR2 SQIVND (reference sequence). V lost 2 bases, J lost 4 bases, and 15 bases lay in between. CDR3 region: CASSINWDVINQPQHF. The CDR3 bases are TGTGCCAGTAGTATAAATTGGGACGTAATTAATCAGCCCCAGCATTTT.

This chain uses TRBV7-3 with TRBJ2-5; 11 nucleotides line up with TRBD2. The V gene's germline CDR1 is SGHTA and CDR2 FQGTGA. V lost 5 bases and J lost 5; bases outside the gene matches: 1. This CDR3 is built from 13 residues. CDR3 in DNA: TGTGCCAGCAGCCGGACTAGCGGGGAGACCCAGTACTTC. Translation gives CASSRTSGETQYF.

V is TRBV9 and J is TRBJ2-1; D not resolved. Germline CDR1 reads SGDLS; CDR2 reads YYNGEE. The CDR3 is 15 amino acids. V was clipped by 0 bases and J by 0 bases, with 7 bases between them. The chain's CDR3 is CASSVDGYSYNEQFF. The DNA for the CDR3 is TGTGCCAGCAGCGTAGACGGGTACTCCTACAATGAGCAGTTCTTC.